This TCR beta chain was observed in a study of cytomegalovirus exposure and HLA in healthy donors. Study-wide points: In the roughly 120 validation repertoires, a later analysis found that first-cohort TCR clusters tended to co-occur. The study listed around 150 cytomegalovirus-associated TCR beta chains. Diagnosis of cytomegalovirus status made by the classifier reportedly showed high specificity and sensitivity. In vitro testing confirmed a few CMV-associated chains as specific for CMV antigens.

With respect to this clone: The antigen remains undetermined.

TCRdb's copy holds only in-frame clones and misses some; the assay was immunoSEQ multiplex PCR. The data show under 200,000 clones, approximately 86% seen once. This receptor was identified in a woman aged 18-29 years in good health and CMV-seronegative. The sequenced material came from PBMCs.

CDR3 DNA sequence: TGTGCCAGCAGCCCTCTCAACCTAGGGAGGGAGCAGTTCTTC. Protein sequence: CASSPLNLGREQFF. The chain combines TRBV2 with TRBJ2-1, with D perhaps matching TRBD2 (6 bases). This CDR3 is 14 amino acids long. Germline assignment: CDR1 SNHLY and CDR2 FYNNEI. V was clipped by 6 bases and J by 10 bases, with 19 bases between them.